One and the same sample provided the 16 T cell receptor beta chains below, sequenced in a study of shared clonotypes between healthy human individuals. Produced via immunoSEQ multiplex PCR; TCRdb's table is partial and in-frame only. The table shows roughly 500,000 clones, with 90% to 96% occurring only once. The sequenced sample consisted of naive CD4+ T cells sorted from blood. Subset meaning: CD45RA+ positively selected. These receptors originate from a woman in her thirties in good health.

The chain carries TRBV10-3 and TRBJ1-4; TRBD1 is a possible D gene (5 bases). The V end was cut by 8 bases, the J end by 5 bases, with 18 bases between. Germline CDR1 reads ENHRY; CDR2 reads SYGVKD. The CDR3 loop spans 15 amino acids. CDR3 residues: CAIRAGPGGNEKLFF. In nucleotides, the CDR3 is TGTGCCATCCGGGCGGGGCCAGGAGGGAATGAAAAACTGTTTTTT.

The J gene is TRBJ2-5, the V gene TRBV7-7; 7 positions match TRBD2. Unmatched junction bases numbered 3, after V lost 5 bases and J lost 3 bases. Germline assignment: CDR1 SSHAT and CDR2 FNYEAQ (reference sequence). The CDR3 is made up of 13 amino acids. CDR3 in DNA: TGTGCCAGCAGCCGCGGACTAGAAGAGACCCAGTACTTC. Translating it yields CASSRGLEETQYF.

The sample holds one count of this clone. J is TRBJ2-7 and V is TRBV2; D perhaps matches TRBD2 (5 bases). This CDR3 contains 14 residues. V was pared by 1 base and J by 2 bases, with 9 bases between. In germline, CDR1 is SNHLY, CDR2 FYNNEI. The CDR3: CASSEDLATYEQYF. CDR3 sequence (DNA): TGTGCCAGCAGTGAAGATCTAGCAACCTACGAGCAGTACTTC.

The chain uses TRBV5-6 and TRBJ2-5; D uncertain. The CDR3 runs 14 residues. Germline assignment: CDR1 SGHDT and CDR2 YYEEEE. V dropped 6 bases and J dropped 0 bases, with 12 bases sitting between them. For the CDR3, the DNA is TGTGCCAGCAACGGCCGGGCGTACCAAGAGACCCAGTACTTC. Protein product: CASNGRAYQETQYF. The full variable domain, its missing parts supplied by reference TRBV5-6 and TRBJ2-5, is DAGVTQSPTHLIKTRGQQVTLRCSPKSGHDTVSWYQQALGQGPQFIFQYYEEEERQRGNFPDRFSGHQFPNYSSELNVNALLLGDSALYLCASNGRAYQETQYFGPGTRLLVL.

Only a few counts were recorded for this clone. The chain has TRBV5-1 and TRBJ2-7, with 9 nucleotides matching TRBD2. The germline CDR1 and CDR2 sequences are SGHRS and YFSETQ. With V trimmed by 5 bases and J by 0 bases, 6 bases remained unmatched. This CDR3 spans 15 amino acids. CDR3 sequence reads: CASRPSSGNSYEQYF. CDR3 in DNA: TGCGCCAGCAGGCCTTCTAGCGGGAACTCCTACGAGCAGTACTTC.

J is TRBJ2-5 and V is TRBV9, with 7 bases identical to TRBD2. The length of the CDR3 is 16 residues. CDR1 and CDR2 (germline): SGDLS, YYNGEE. The V segment lost 4 bases and the J segment 2 bases; nucleotides outside the gene matches: 11. The CDR3 DNA follows: TGTGCCAGCAGCTTTAGGGAGGGCGCGGGGCAAGAGACCCAGTACTTC. It is translated as CASSFREGAGQETQYF.

The chain links TRBV19 to TRBJ2-7; D may be TRBD2 (5 bases). The germline V and J ends were trimmed by 5 bases and 0 bases, with 11 bases remaining between them. Germline CDR1 reads LNHDA; CDR2 reads SQIVND (reference sequence). The CDR3 runs 14 residues. The CDR3 here is CASSVTRDSYEQYF. The CDR3 nucleotides read TGTGCCAGTAGTGTAACCCGGGACTCCTACGAGCAGTACTTC. Supplemented by reference TRBV19 and TRBJ2-7, the full variable domain reads DGGITQSPKYLFRKEGQNVTLSCEQNLNHDAMYWYRQDPGQGLRLIYYSQIVNDFQKGDIAEGYSVSREKKESFPLTVTSAQKNPTAFYLCASSVTRDSYEQYFGPGTRLTVT.

The chain couples TRBV14 to TRBJ2-7; 8 nucleotides match TRBD2. Losses at the gene ends were 0 bases for V and 3 bases for J; bases not matched to a gene: 16. Germline assignment: CDR1 SGHDN and CDR2 FVKESK. This CDR3 comprises 19 residues. The CDR3 region is CASSQDRRSVSGAHYEQYF. CDR3 DNA: TGTGCCAGCAGCCAAGATAGACGATCGGTTAGCGGGGCACACTACGAGCAGTACTTC.

Concerning this clone itself: Other DNA sequences from this sample encode an identical CDR3 as well. This rearrangement joins TRBV10-3 to TRBJ1-1; 9 bases are a match to TRBD1. V shed 8 bases and J 1 base; nucleotides not matched to a gene: 2. This CDR3 has 13 amino acids. Germline CDR1 is ENHRY and CDR2 is SYGVKD. CDR3 amino acids: CAISGQGNTEAFF. CDR3 nucleotide sequence: TGTGCCATCTCGGGACAGGGGAACACTGAAGCTTTCTTT.

CDR3 nucleotide sequence: TGTGCCAGTAGTCTTAGTATCAACACTGAAGCTTTCTTT. It is translated as CASSLSINTEAFF. This chain connects TRBV19 to TRBJ1-1; no clear D gene. This CDR3 contains 13 residues. The V end was cut by 5 bases, the J end by 2 bases, with 9 bases between. CDR1 is LNHDA, CDR2 SQIVND, per germline (reference sequence).

In its sample, this clone was seen once. This sequence joins TRBV19 and TRBJ1-4, with D hard to call. The germline CDR1 and CDR2 sequences are LNHDA and SQIVND (reference sequence). This CDR3 comprises 13 residues. V lost 8 bases to trimming and J lost 3 bases, with 10 bases between them. In DNA, the CDR3 is TGTGCCAGTGAGGGTCCGGCTAATGAAAAACTGTTTTTT. Its protein is CASEGPANEKLFF.

The rearrangement uses TRBV4-3 and TRBJ2-5; possibly TRBD2 for D (6 bases). Germline CDR1 is LGHNA and CDR2 is YSLEER. V was shortened by 1 base and J by 3 bases, with 12 bases between the two germline ends. The CDR3 is made up of 15 amino acids. CDR3 loop: CASSQVSGRKETQYF. CDR3 coding DNA: TGCGCCAGCAGCCAAGTATCTGGGAGGAAAGAGACCCAGTACTTC.

The chain is built from TRBV9 and TRBJ2-5; the match to TRBD2 covers 12 bases. The CDR3 runs 16 residues. Germline trimming cut 4 bases from V and 4 bases from J; bases unmatched to any gene: 8. Germline V lookup: CDR1 SGDLS, CDR2 YYNGEE. As DNA, the CDR3 is TGTGCCAGCAGCAACGGACTAGCGGGATTCACAGAGACCCAGTACTTC. Encoded protein: CASSNGLAGFTETQYF.

In the case of this clone: One end of the junction does not line up with germline, which may come from a read error. The chain joins TRBV20-1 to TRBJ1-6, with no clear D. The CDR3 extends over 10 amino acids. Germline V gene lookup returns CDR1 DFQATT and CDR2 SNEGSKA (reference sequence). For the CDR3, the DNA is TGCAGCGCTAGCCCCCGCACCCTCCACTTT. This codes for CSASPRTLHF.

The genes are TRBV5-8 and TRBJ2-5; the D gene is possibly TRBD2 (5 bases). This CDR3 has 17 amino acids. V lost 4 bases, J lost 4 bases, and 23 bases lay in between. Germline lookup yields CDR1 SGHTS and CDR2 YDEGEE. The CDR3 DNA follows: TGTGCCAGCAGCCCGATGGGTCGGCTAGGAGGTTTAGAGACCCAGTACTTC. Translated: CASSPMGRLGGLETQYF. Drawing the rest from reference TRBV5-8 and TRBJ2-5, the complete variable domain is EAGVTQSPTHLIKTRGQQATLRCSPISGHTSVYWYQQALGLGLQFLLWYDEGEERNRGNFPPRFSGRQFPNYSSELNVNALELEDSALYLCASSPMGRLGGLETQYFGPGTRLLVL.

The chain combines TRBV10-3 with TRBJ1-1; a weak D match, TRBD1 (6 bases). This CDR3 contains 13 residues. The V gene's germline CDR1 is ENHRY and CDR2 SYGVKD. The V end lost 6 bases, the J end lost 1 base, and 9 bases lay between the germline ends. The CDR3 here is CAISRTENTEAFF. CDR3 bases: TGTGCCATCAGCCGGACAGAGAACACTGAAGCTTTCTTT.